This T cell receptor (beta chain) appears in the sequencing data of a study of T cells expressing NK-cell markers. Overall study results and limits: Whether expanded NKG2C+ T cell clones recognized HCMV stayed uncertain. One observes that, in several donors, these clonotypes were also the leading ones within the CD3+CD56-NKG2C+ fraction.

The V gene's germline CDR1 is LNHDA and CDR2 SQIVND (reference sequence). This CDR3 contains 16 residues. With respect to this clonotype: Its matching antigen is unknown.

TCRdb re-analyzed the 5' RACE reads; it lists each CDR3 protein once, without DNA. The table for this sample gives 350,000 to 500,000 distinct CDR3 sequences. This clonotype was sampled from a woman between 18 and 75 years old in good health. The specimen sequenced was blood T cells: a sorted CD56 or NKG2C T cell subset, CD4+ or CD8+ T cells, or bulk PBMC T cells (not recorded which). The genes are TRBV19 and TRBJ1-2; TCRdb picks TRBD1, but there is no DNA to check that call. This CDR3 is CASSPGQGTFLLGYTF.